This passage covers 20 T cell receptor beta chains from one sample sequenced in a study of lymphopenia after photon versus proton radiotherapy. Some clones are missing from TCRdb's copy, which holds only in-frame ones; the method was immunoSEQ multiplex PCR. The sample records about 26,000 clones, approximately 85% being singletons. Sequenced material: peripheral blood, taken from a patient treated with photon-based radiotherapy. The receptors derive from a young man with gastric cancer.

The rearrangement uses TRBV6-5 and TRBJ2-7; D is ambiguous. In germline, CDR1 is MNHEY, CDR2 SVGAGI. Trimming left V 5 bases short and J 6 bases short, with 8 bases between. The CDR3 is 11 residues long. DNA of the CDR3: TGTGCCAGCAGTGAAAAGTTCGAGCAGTACTTC. Translating it yields CASSEKFEQYF.

The chain couples TRBV7-6 to TRBJ2-2, with 9 bases that match TRBD2. V trimming: 5 bases; J trimming: 6 bases; junction bases outside the gene matches: 10. The CDR3 is made up of 16 amino acids. Looked up from germline, CDR1 is SGHVS and CDR2 is FNYEAQ. The CDR3 sequence: CASSKVGGRGPGELFF. The CDR3 coding sequence is TGTGCCAGCAGCAAAGTCGGCGGGAGGGGGCCCGGGGAGCTGTTTTTT.

The chain is built from TRBV6-5 and TRBJ2-3; TRBD1 matches at 11 bases. Germline-derived CDR1 and CDR2 are MNHEY and SVGAGI. Unmatched junction bases numbered 5, after V lost 6 bases and J lost 3 bases. The CDR3 is made up of 15 amino acids. The CDR3 DNA follows: TGTGCCAGCAGCCAGGACAGGGGGCAGACAGATACGCAGTATTTT. It translates to CASSQDRGQTDTQYF.

The V and J genes are TRBV5-4 and TRBJ2-1; 10 bases fit TRBD1. Trimming took 0 bases from V and 4 from J; bases not matched to a gene: 4. The CDR3 is 16 residues long. Per germline, CDR1 SGHNT and CDR2 YYREEE (reference sequence). The CDR3 here is CASSLGRDRGYNEQFF. The CDR3 DNA reads as TGTGCCAGCAGCTTGGGCCGGGACAGGGGTTACAATGAGCAGTTCTTC.

This chain joins TRBV6-5 and TRBJ1-3; D ambiguous. With 2 bases removed from V and 8 bases from J, the gap between germline ends came to 10 bases. Looked up from germline, CDR1 is MNHEY and CDR2 is SVGAGI. This CDR3 is 13 amino acids long. CDR3 nucleotides: TGTGCCAGCAGTTACACCGTTCGGGACACCATATATTTT. Encoded protein: CASSYTVRDTIYF.

This chain uses TRBV18 with TRBJ2-7; TRBD2 aligns across 10 bases. CDR1 is KGHSH and CDR2 is LQKENI in the germline V gene. V was pared by 4 bases and J by 2 bases, with 2 bases of the junction left unmatched. The CDR3 runs to 14 residues. The CDR3 coding sequence is TGTGCCAGCTCACTAGGGACTAGCGCCTACGAGCAGTACTTC. Translating gives CASSLGTSAYEQYF. The entire variable domain, with the rest obtained from reference TRBV18 and TRBJ2-7, is as follows: NAGVMQNPRHLVRRRGQEARLRCSPMKGHSHVYWYRQLPEEGLKFMVYLQKENIIDESGMPKERFSAEFPKEGPSILRIQQVVRGDSAAYFCASSLGTSAYEQYFGPGTRLTVT.

The rearrangement links TRBV21-1 to TRBJ2-1; TRBD1 is taken as the D call from the table, unchecked against the DNA. TRBV21-1 is marked as a pseudogene. The CDR3 is made up of 13 amino acids. CDR3 residues: CAIRRDSNSEQFF. CDR3 nucleotide sequence: TGTGCCATCAGAAGGGACAGCAACAGTGAGCAGTTCTTC.

The V call is TRBV5-4, the J call TRBJ2-3, with 13 positions matching TRBD2. Germline assignment: CDR1 SGHNT and CDR2 YYREEE (reference sequence). This CDR3 is built from 15 residues. Unmatched junction bases numbered 7, after V lost 6 bases and J lost 6 bases. The CDR3, as DNA: TGTGCCAGCACAACACGGACTAGCGGGAGTGATACGCAGTATTTT. Its protein product is CASTTRTSGSDTQYF.

This rearrangement joins TRBV29-1 to TRBJ2-4, with TRBD2 matching 8 bases. V gave up 6 bases and J gave up 6 bases; unmatched junction bases: 28. The CDR3 consists of 20 residues. In germline, CDR1 is SQVTM, CDR2 ANQGSEA. The CDR3 loop reads CSVESIDPPGTRSPLNIQYF. For the CDR3, the DNA is TGCAGCGTCGAATCAATTGACCCGCCCGGGACTAGGTCCCCCTTAAACATTCAGTACTTC.

The chain couples TRBV7-9 to TRBJ2-2; unclear D gene. The V gene's germline CDR1 is SEHNR and CDR2 FQNEAQ (reference sequence). Trimming stripped 3 bases from V and 0 bases from J, with 8 bases between. The CDR3 is 15 residues long. CDR3 in DNA: TGTGCCAGCAGCTTTACCAGCACGAACACCGGGGAGCTGTTTTTT. Amino acids: CASSFTSTNTGELFF.

The chain recombines TRBV19 with TRBJ1-1; TRBD1 might be the D (6 bases). Per the germline V gene, CDR1 is LNHDA and CDR2 is SQIVND (reference sequence). This CDR3 comprises 14 residues. With 6 bases removed from V and 4 bases from J, the gap between germline ends came to 15 bases. CDR3 amino acids: CASSYRAMGTEAFF. Written as DNA, the CDR3 is TGTGCCAGTAGCTACAGGGCGATGGGCACTGAAGCTTTCTTT.

The J gene is TRBJ2-7, the V gene TRBV7-2; tentatively, D is TRBD1 (5 bases). Trimming stripped 3 bases from V and 3 bases from J, with 9 bases between. Germline V gene sequence: CDR1 SGHTA, CDR2 FQGNSA. The CDR3 is 13 amino acids. CDR3 in amino acids: CASSFGRDYEQYF. In nucleotides, the CDR3 is TGTGCCAGCAGCTTCGGCAGGGACTACGAGCAGTACTTC. Together with reference TRBV7-2 and TRBJ2-7, the CDR3 gives the full variable domain: GAGVSQSPSNKVTEKGKDVELRCDPISGHTALYWYRQSLGQGLEFLIYFQGNSAPDKSGLPSDRFSAERTGGSVSTLTIQRTQQEDSAVYLCASSFGRDYEQYFGPGTRLTVT.

The rearrangement links TRBV11-2 to TRBJ2-7; TRBD2 aligns across 7 bases. This CDR3 spans 16 amino acids. Germline V lookup: CDR1 SGHAT, CDR2 FQNNGV. The V gene end was trimmed by 3 bases and the J gene end by 2 bases; junction bases not matched to a gene: 10. CDR3 protein: CASSLDGGGRAYEQYF. As DNA, the CDR3 is TGTGCCAGCAGCTTGGATGGAGGCGGGAGAGCCTACGAGCAGTACTTC.

This chain links TRBV5-6 with TRBJ2-1; TRBD1 aligns across 8 bases. The trim removed 1 base at V and 3 bases at J, leaving 9 bases unmatched. CDR1 is SGHDT and CDR2 is YYEEEE in the germline V gene. The CDR3 has 17 amino acids. This CDR3 reads CASSLRRGTGDYNEQFF. DNA of the CDR3: TGTGCCAGCAGCTTGAGGCGCGGGACAGGAGACTACAATGAGCAGTTCTTC.

The rearrangement uses TRBV5-6 and TRBJ2-5, with TRBD1 matching over 11 bases. V dropped 3 bases and J dropped 5; count of bases not matched to a gene: 6. Germline V lookup: CDR1 SGHDT, CDR2 YYEEEE. This CDR3 is built from 15 residues. The CDR3 nucleotides read TGTGCCAGCAGCTGGGACAGGGGGATAGGTGAGACCCAGTACTTC. This codes for CASSWDRGIGETQYF. Complete variable domain (other parts from reference TRBV5-6 and TRBJ2-5): DAGVTQSPTHLIKTRGQQVTLRCSPKSGHDTVSWYQQALGQGPQFIFQYYEEEERQRGNFPDRFSGHQFPNYSSELNVNALLLGDSALYLCASSWDRGIGETQYFGPGTRLLVL.

This chain connects TRBV21-1 to TRBJ1-4. TRBV21-1 counts as a pseudogene. This CDR3 has 14 residues. This CDR3 is CASLRKGVNEKLFF. CDR3 coding DNA: TGTGCCAGCCTCCGAAAGGGCGTTAATGAAAAACTGTTTTTT.

The chain employs TRBV1 and TRBJ1-1; the table assigns TRBD1, which was not confirmed against the DNA. TRBV1 is given as a pseudogene. The CDR3 runs 18 residues. This chain's CDR3 is CTSSQGKRSGQGNTEAFF. The CDR3 DNA reads as TGCACCAGCAGCCAAGGCAAACGATCGGGACAAGGGAACACTGAAGCTTTCTTT.

The genes are TRBV7-8 and TRBJ2-3; D gene unclear. The CDR3 is made up of 14 amino acids. V lost 3 bases to trimming and J lost 3 bases, with 10 bases between them. Germline CDR1 reads SGHVS; CDR2 reads FQNEAQ. The chain's CDR3 is CASSFSLGTDTQYF. DNA for the CDR3: TGTGCCAGCAGCTTCTCCCTTGGGACAGATACGCAGTATTTT.

The rearrangement uses TRBV7-6 and TRBJ1-6; the match to TRBD1 covers 9 bases. The CDR3 is 15 residues long. CDR1 is SGHVS, CDR2 FNYEAQ, per germline. The V segment lost 4 bases and the J segment 7 bases; nucleotides outside the gene matches: 5. The CDR3 bases are TGTGCCAGCAGCTCCGGGACAGGGTGGAATTCACCCCTCCACTTT. Translation: CASSSGTGWNSPLHF.

The chain carries TRBV25-1 and TRBJ1-6, with no clear D. V was pared by 10 bases and J by 0 bases, with 16 bases between. The CDR3 loop spans 16 amino acids. CDR1 and CDR2 from the germline V gene are MGHDK and SYGVNS. The CDR3 DNA reads TGTGCCACTTCGACCGGGGATCCCTCCTATAATTCACCCCTCCACTTT. Its translation is CATSTGDPSYNSPLHF.